This T cell receptor beta chain was sequenced for a study of blood T cell repertoires in COVID-19. Study-level background: Whether acute or convalescent, the COVID-19 samples came from the United States, Italy and Spain. In each case, the material was cDNA or gDNA derived from T cells, B-cell-depleted T cells, or PBMCs.

This clone was detected once. As handled by the study authors: Estimated nucleated cell counts came from reference gene primer amplification. TCRdb keeps only in-frame clones here, not all; method: immunoSEQ multiplex PCR. V, J and clone size were drawn from that table, and D and trimming were deduced from the DNA. The data contain 150,000 or so clones, 85% of them seen just once; the ten biggest clones take up approximately 3.3%. Germline V gives CDR1 KGHSH, CDR2 LQKENI. This CDR3 is 14 amino acids long. V lost 0 bases and J lost 0, with 6 bases in between. V gene TRBV18 combines with J gene TRBJ2-7, with D hard to call. Material for sequencing was peripheral blood. The receptor was isolated from a human donor with acute or convalescent COVID-19. The donor label of this sample is uncertain. CDR3 region: CASSPPTVSYEQYF. CDR3 nucleotide sequence: TGTGCCAGCTCACCACCTACAGTCTCCTACGAGCAGTACTTC.